This TCR beta chain comes out of a study of T cell changes during pregnancy in multiple sclerosis. CDR3 length equals 16 residues. Germline V CDR1 and CDR2: SGDLS, YYNGEE. The V and J ends lost 3 bases and 4 bases, in that order; junction bases with no gene match: 9. Sequenced by immunoSEQ multiplex PCR; TCRdb stores in-frame clones only, minus some. The sample includes about 77,000 clones, over 75% of them seen just once. Sequencing used peripheral blood, obtained before pregnancy. This rearrangement joins TRBV9 to TRBJ2-2, with TRBD1 matching 7 bases. The receptor was isolated from a female donor with multiple sclerosis, enrolled in a pregnancy study. CDR3 in amino acids: CASSAPLDRATGELFF. The DNA of the CDR3 is TGTGCCAGCAGCGCCCCACTTGACAGGGCCACCGGGGAGCTGTTTTTT.